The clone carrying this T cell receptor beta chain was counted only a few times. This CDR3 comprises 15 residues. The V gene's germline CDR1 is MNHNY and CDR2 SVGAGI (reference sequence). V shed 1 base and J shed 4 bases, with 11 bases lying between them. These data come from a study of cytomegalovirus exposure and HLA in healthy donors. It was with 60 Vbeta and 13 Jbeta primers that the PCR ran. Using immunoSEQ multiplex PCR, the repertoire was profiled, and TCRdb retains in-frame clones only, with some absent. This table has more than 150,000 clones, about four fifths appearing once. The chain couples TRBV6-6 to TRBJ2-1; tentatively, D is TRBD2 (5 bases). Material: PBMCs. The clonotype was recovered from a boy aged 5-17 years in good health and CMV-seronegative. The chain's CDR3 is CASSYLGVGYNEQFF. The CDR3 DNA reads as TGTGCCAGCAGTTACTTGGGAGTCGGTTACAATGAGCAGTTCTTC.